Following are 24 T cell receptor beta chains from one sample sequenced in a study of identical twins. TCRdb fed the 5' RACE reads into MiXCR, producing one record per CDR3 protein. The table has 250,000 to 300,000 distinct CDR3 sequences, about 8.5% seen once. This sample was shared with a second study, whose subject was yellow fever vaccine responses in identical twins.

Sequences were obtained from CD8+ T cells sorted from blood. Receptor source: a woman in her late teens or twenties in good health.

This chain uses TRBV6-4 with TRBJ2-7; D is possibly TRBD1 or TRBD2 (5 bases each). Germline-derived CDR1 and CDR2 are MRHNA and SNTAGT. V was pared by 4 bases and J by 0 bases, with 13 bases between. The CDR3 runs 15 residues. In nucleotides, the CDR3 is TGTGCCAGCAGTGTCGGGACCGCCAGCTCCTACGAGCAGTACTTC. Translating it yields CASSVGTASSYEQYF.

This chain uses TRBV11-2 with TRBJ1-1, with D hard to call. V lost 1 base and J 0 bases, leaving 6 bases between the germline ends. The CDR3 loop spans 14 amino acids. From germline, CDR1 is SGHAT and CDR2 FQNNGV. CDR3 protein: CASSLVSLNTEAFF. Here the CDR3 DNA reads TGTGCCAGCAGCTTAGTAAGCCTGAACACTGAAGCTTTCTTT. The variable domain in full, completed from reference TRBV11-2 and TRBJ1-1, reads EAGVAQSPRYKIIEKRQSVAFWCNPISGHATLYWYQQILGQGPKLLIQFQNNGVVDDSQLPKDRFSAERLKGVDSTLKIQPAKLEDSAVYLCASSLVSLNTEAFFGQGTRLTVV.

The table lists this clonotype with a few counts. The chain has TRBV19 and TRBJ2-1; 8 nucleotides line up with TRBD2. There are 11 residues in the CDR3. Losses at the gene ends were 5 bases for V and 13 bases for J; bases not matched to a gene: 4. Germline V lookup: CDR1 LNHDA, CDR2 SQIVND (reference sequence). The CDR3 nucleotides read TGTGCCAGTAGTTTACTAGCGGACCAGTTCTTC. Translated, it gives CASSLLADQFF.

This clonotype came up many times. V and J are TRBV4-3 and TRBJ2-5; no clear D. V dropped 0 bases and J dropped 2 bases, with 10 bases sitting between them. The CDR3 runs to 15 residues. Germline CDR1 LGHNA, CDR2 YSLEER. CDR3 DNA: TGCGCCAGCAGCCAAGATTGGGCAGTACAAGAGACCCAGTACTTC. It codes for CASSQDWAVQETQYF.

This clonotype has just a few counts. The rearrangement uses TRBV7-2 and TRBJ2-2; D tentatively fits TRBD1 or TRBD2 (5 bases each). Between the trimmed V and J ends, which lost 7 bases and 7 bases, there was a span of 16 bases. The CDR3 contains 14 residues. Germline CDR1 SGHTA, CDR2 FQGNSA. The CDR3 is CASTPGLYGGELFF. Written as DNA, the CDR3 is TGTGCCAGCACCCCGGGGCTTTATGGCGGGGAGCTGTTTTTT.

This chain connects TRBV7-9 to TRBJ1-2; no firm D call. V gave up 5 bases and J gave up 4 bases, with 14 bases separating them. Germline CDR1 reads SEHNR; CDR2 reads FQNEAQ (reference sequence). There are 14 residues in the CDR3. The chain's CDR3 is CASSPQEDAYGYTF. The CDR3, as DNA: TGTGCCAGCAGCCCTCAGGAGGATGCCTATGGCTACACCTTC.

This clonotype turned up a few times. The chain has TRBV6-2 or TRBV6-3 and TRBJ2-1; 10 nucleotides line up with TRBD2. V was clipped by 0 bases and J by 7 bases; unmatched bases: 6. The CDR3 has 16 amino acids. Germline CDR1 reads MNHEY; CDR2 reads SVGEGT. CDR3 region: CASSYSSGRPGNEQFF. DNA of the CDR3: TGTGCCAGCAGTTACTCTAGCGGGAGGCCGGGGAATGAGCAGTTCTTC.

The chain uses TRBV28 and TRBJ2-5, with 7 bases identical to TRBD1. CDR3 length: 14 amino acids. Germline CDR1 MDHEN, CDR2 SYDVKM. The J segment lost 0 bases and the V segment lost 5 bases, leaving 3 bases of the junction unmatched. CDR3: CASSEQGNQETQYF. The CDR3 DNA reads TGTGCCAGCAGTGAACAGGGGAACCAAGAGACCCAGTACTTC.

Remarks on this clonotype: The junction and the germline gene differ at one end; a read error may be behind it. This sequence joins TRBV7-7 and TRBJ2-7; D unclear. The CDR3 is 13 amino acids. Per germline, CDR1 SSHAT and CDR2 FNYEAQ (reference sequence). The CDR3 DNA is TGTGCTAGCAGCAGAACCCTCTCCCACGAGCAGTACTTC. It specifies CASSRTLSHEQYF. Looking up the rest from reference TRBV7-7 and TRBJ2-7 gives the full variable domain: GAGVSQSPRYKVTKRGQDVTLRCDPISSHATLYWYQQALGQGPEFLTYFNYEAQPDKSGLPSDRFSAERPEGSISTLTIQRTEQRDSAMYRCASSRTLSHEQYFGPGTRLTVT.

The rearrangement joins TRBV11-2 to TRBJ2-2; TRBD2 agrees at 10 bases. Trimming took 3 bases from V and 5 from J; bases not matched to a gene: 3. The CDR3 covers 15 residues. In germline, CDR1 is SGHAT, CDR2 FQNNGV. The CDR3, as DNA: TGTGCCAGCAGCTTTGAGACTAGCGGGACCGGGGAGCTGTTTTTT. Translating it yields CASSFETSGTGELFF.

This clonotype was seen at least ten times. The chain couples TRBV12-3 or TRBV12-4 to TRBJ2-3; TRBD2 matches at 7 bases. V lost 0 bases to trimming and J lost 3 bases; unmatched junction nucleotides: 3. There are 15 residues in the CDR3. The CDR3 DNA follows: TGTGCCAGCAGTTTAGCGGGGGAGGGGACAGATACGCAGTATTTT. This sequence encodes CASSLAGEGTDTQYF.

This clonotype has at least ten counts. The J gene is TRBJ2-2, the V gene TRBV12-3 or TRBV12-4; perhaps TRBD1 as D (6 bases). Deletions cut 2 bases from V and 7 bases from J, with 14 bases between. The CDR3 covers 15 residues. CDR3: CASSLLDSQGGELFF. The CDR3 nucleotides read TGTGCCAGCAGTTTACTGGACAGTCAAGGCGGGGAGCTGTTTTTT.

This clonotype showed up many times. The chain recombines TRBV12-3 or TRBV12-4 with TRBJ1-5; D perhaps matches TRBD1 (5 bases). V dropped 4 bases and J dropped 6 bases, with 10 bases sitting between them. The CDR3 loop spans 13 amino acids. The DNA for the CDR3 is TGTGCCAGCAGTTGGGGCCGTCGTCAGCCCCAGCATTTT. This encodes CASSWGRRQPQHF.

This clonotype was detected many times. The V call is TRBV9, the J call TRBJ1-6; D gene uncertain. Looked up from germline, CDR1 is SGDLS and CDR2 is YYNGEE. Trimming stripped 0 bases from V and 0 bases from J, with 7 bases between. CDR3 length equals 16 residues. The CDR3 sequence: CASSVGPSSYNSPLHF. CDR3 coding DNA: TGTGCCAGCAGCGTAGGGCCCAGCTCCTATAATTCACCCCTCCACTTT.

This clonotype was seen more than once but under ten times. This rearrangement joins TRBV12-3 or TRBV12-4 to TRBJ2-5; perhaps TRBD1 as D (5 bases). The CDR3 is 14 residues long. Trimming left V 2 bases short and J 5 bases short, with 12 bases between. In DNA form, the CDR3 reads TGTGCCAGCAGTTTAAGCAGGGCCTGGGAGACCCAGTACTTC. Translating it yields CASSLSRAWETQYF.

This clonotype has more than one count but fewer than ten. V is TRBV12-3 or TRBV12-4 and J is TRBJ2-1, with 7 bases identical to TRBD1. Unmatched junction bases numbered 12, after V lost 6 bases and J lost 7 bases. The CDR3 length is 15 residues. CDR3 region: CASSPGLGQINEQFF. The CDR3 region has the DNA TGTGCCAGCAGCCCCGGGTTGGGACAGATTAATGAGCAGTTCTTC.

The table lists this clonotype with a few counts. The chain carries TRBV3-1 and TRBJ2-2; D is uncertain. The CDR3 length is 13 residues. Trimming shortened V by 3 bases and J by 1 base, and 3 bases separated the two germline ends. The germline gives CDR1 LGHDT, CDR2 YNNKEL (reference sequence). CDR3 loop: CASSHQNTGELFF. Here the CDR3 DNA reads TGTGCCAGCAGCCATCAGAACACCGGGGAGCTGTTTTTT.

This clonotype was picked up a small number of times. V is TRBV5-1 and J is TRBJ2-7; perhaps TRBD2 as D (5 bases). V lost 0 bases to trimming and J lost 2 bases, with 12 bases between them. The CDR3 is 15 amino acids. In germline, CDR1 is SGHRS, CDR2 YFSETQ. The CDR3 protein is CASSLVVGLTYEQYF. CDR3 DNA sequence: TGCGCCAGCAGCTTGGTGGTAGGACTCACCTACGAGCAGTACTTC.

The genes are TRBV13 and TRBJ2-7; D uncertain. Germline V CDR1 and CDR2: PRHDT, FYEKMQ (reference sequence). The V end was cut by 6 bases, the J end by 3 bases, with 9 bases between. There are 12 residues in the CDR3. CDR3 nucleotides: TGTGCCAGCAGTCAAGGCTACTACGAGCAGTACTTC. This codes for CASSQGYYEQYF.

The V and J genes are TRBV6-5 and TRBJ2-7; D perhaps matches TRBD1 (6 bases). The V gene's germline CDR1 is MNHEY and CDR2 SVGAGI. Trimming removed 4 bases from V and 3 bases from J, with 16 bases in between. There are 15 residues in the CDR3. As DNA, the CDR3 is TGTGCCAGCAGTTCCTCCCGGGACATCCGCTACGAGCAGTACTTC. Amino acid sequence: CASSSSRDIRYEQYF.

In its sample, this clonotype was seen many times. V gene TRBV4-3 combines with J gene TRBJ2-3; D remains ambiguous. V was shortened by 0 bases and J by 1 base, with 5 bases between the two germline ends. The CDR3 consists of 14 residues. The germline V gene has CDR1 LGHNA and CDR2 YSLEER. Here the CDR3 DNA reads TGCGCCAGCAGCCAAGATTCGGGCACAGATACGCAGTATTTT. As protein: CASSQDSGTDTQYF.

This clonotype was recorded a few times. The chain has TRBV28 and TRBJ2-5; D is undetermined. Trimming pared 7 bases from V and 5 bases from J, leaving 2 bases between. CDR1 and CDR2 from the germline V gene are MDHEN and SYDVKM. The CDR3 is 9 amino acids. The chain's CDR3 is CASNETQYF. In DNA, the CDR3 is TGTGCCAGCAATGAGACCCAGTACTTC.

This clonotype has a count of ten or more. The J gene is TRBJ2-2, the V gene TRBV6-1, with D possibly being TRBD2 (5 bases). Trimming removed 2 bases at V and 5 bases at J, with 12 bases between. The CDR3 covers 15 residues. In germline, CDR1 is MNHNS, CDR2 SASEGT. The CDR3 DNA reads TGTGCCAGCAGTGAATGGTTGGAGCGGACCGGGGAGCTGTTTTTT. It translates to CASSEWLERTGELFF.

There are a few counts of this clonotype. The gene calls are TRBV7-9 and TRBJ2-3; the match to TRBD2 covers 9 bases. The germline CDR1 and CDR2 sequences are SEHNR and FQNEAQ (reference sequence). The CDR3 length is 17 residues. The V gene end was trimmed by 1 base and the J gene end by 6 bases; junction bases not matched to a gene: 11. The CDR3 region is CASSLVPSGTLGDTQYF. The CDR3 DNA reads TGTGCCAGCAGCTTAGTTCCTAGCGGGACCCTAGGGGATACGCAGTATTTT.